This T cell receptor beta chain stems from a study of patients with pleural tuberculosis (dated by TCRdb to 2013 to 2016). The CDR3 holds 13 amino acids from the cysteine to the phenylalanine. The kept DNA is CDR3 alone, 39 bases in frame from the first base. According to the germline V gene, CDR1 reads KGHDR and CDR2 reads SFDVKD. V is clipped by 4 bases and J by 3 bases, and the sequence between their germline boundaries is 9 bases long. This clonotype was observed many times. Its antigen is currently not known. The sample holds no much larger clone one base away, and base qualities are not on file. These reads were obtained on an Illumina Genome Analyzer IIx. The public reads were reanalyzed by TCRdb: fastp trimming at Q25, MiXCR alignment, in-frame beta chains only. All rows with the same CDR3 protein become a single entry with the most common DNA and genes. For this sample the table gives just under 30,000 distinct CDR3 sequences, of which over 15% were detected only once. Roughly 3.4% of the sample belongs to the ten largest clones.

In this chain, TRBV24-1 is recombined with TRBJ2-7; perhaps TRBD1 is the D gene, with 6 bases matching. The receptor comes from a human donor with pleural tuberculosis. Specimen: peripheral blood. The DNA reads TGTGCCACCAGTGACGCGGACAGCTACGAGCAGTACTTC. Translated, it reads CATSDADSYEQYF.